This T cell receptor beta chain comes out of a study of T cells in Graves' hyperthyroidism and ophthalmopathy. The source material, RNA transcripts, was used to amplify TCR beta CDR3 regions. First-round RT-PCR with HTBI primers amplified the TCR CDR3 region. TCRdb used MiXCR to reprocess the multiplex PCR reads, holding one entry per CDR3 protein. The table shows hundreds of thousands of distinct CDR3 sequences, with around 38% occurring only once. Looked up from germline, CDR1 is LGHDT and CDR2 is YNNKEL (reference sequence). The trim removed 5 bases at V and 5 bases at J, leaving 4 bases unmatched. CDR3 length: 13 residues.

The chain uses TRBV3-1 and TRBJ2-7; 9 bases match TRBD2. This sequence was found in a man between 18 and 29 years old with Graves' hyperthyroidism. Sequenced material: blood. Here the CDR3 reads CASSAGGPDEQYF. The DNA of the CDR3 is TGTGCCAGCAGCGCGGGGGGGCCCGACGAGCAGTACTTC.